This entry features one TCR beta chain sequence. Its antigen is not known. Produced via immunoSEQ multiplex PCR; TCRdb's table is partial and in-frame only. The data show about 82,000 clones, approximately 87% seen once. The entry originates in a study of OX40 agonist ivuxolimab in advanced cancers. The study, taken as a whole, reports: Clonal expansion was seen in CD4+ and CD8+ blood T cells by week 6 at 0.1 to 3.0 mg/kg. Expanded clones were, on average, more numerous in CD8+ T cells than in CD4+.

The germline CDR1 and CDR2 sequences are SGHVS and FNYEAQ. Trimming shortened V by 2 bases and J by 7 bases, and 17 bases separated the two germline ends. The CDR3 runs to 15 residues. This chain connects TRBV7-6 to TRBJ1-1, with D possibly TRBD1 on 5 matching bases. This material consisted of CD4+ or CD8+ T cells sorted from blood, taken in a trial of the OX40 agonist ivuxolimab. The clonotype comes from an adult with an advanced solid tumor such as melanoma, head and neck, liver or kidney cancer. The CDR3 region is CASSLWDANSLEAFF. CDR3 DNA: TGTGCCAGCAGCTTATGGGACGCGAACAGCCTTGAAGCTTTCTTT. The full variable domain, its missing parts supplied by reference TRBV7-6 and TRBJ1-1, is GAGVSQSPRYKVTKRGQDVALRCDPISGHVSLYWYRQALGQGPEFLTYFNYEAQQDKSGLPNDRFSAERPEGSISTLTIQRTEQRDSAMYRCASSLWDANSLEAFFGQGTRLTVV.